A selection of T cell receptor beta chains follows, all from one sample in a study of blood T cell repertoires in COVID-19. Some clones are missing from TCRdb's copy, which holds only in-frame ones; the method was immunoSEQ multiplex PCR. The table has roughly 140,000 clones, more than 85% seen once. The sample taken for sequencing was peripheral blood. These receptors came from a woman in her sixties or seventies with acute or convalescent COVID-19. CDR3s include the opening cysteine and the closing phenylalanine or tryptophan. D genes are given only for firm matches. The size entry is marked missing in some rows and otherwise reads once, few, many or a size class.

size	V	D	J	CDR3	DNA
-	TRBV6-1	TRBD1	TRBJ1-2	CASRGDRALGYGYTF	TGTGCCAGCAGGGGGGACAGGGCCCTAGGCTATGGCTACACCTTC
-	TRBV7-2	-	TRBJ2-4	CASSDTELAKNIQYF	TGTGCCAGCAGCGACACAGAGTTAGCCAAAAACATTCAGTACTTC
-	TRBV30	TRBD2	TRBJ2-3	CAWRAGGTQYF	TGTGCCTGGAGAGCGGGGGGTACGCAGTATTTT
-	TRBV10-3	-	TRBJ2-1	CAISEEDIFSYNEQFF	TGTGCCATCAGTGAGGAGGATATTTTCTCCTACAATGAGCAGTTCTTC
-	TRBV19	TRBD1	TRBJ1-3	CASSFDRGITGNTIYF	TGTGCCAGTAGTTTTGACAGGGGGATCACTGGAAACACCATATATTTT
-	TRBV19	-	TRBJ1-5	CASSIGPVEGSVWNSNQPQHF	TGTGCCAGTAGTATAGGCCCGGTGGAGGGGTCAGTTTGGAATAGCAATCAGCCCCAGCATTTT
-	TRBV4-3	-	TRBJ1-2	CASSQDGSDYGYTF	TGCGCCAGCAGCCAAGACGGGTCGGACTATGGCTACACCTTC
-	TRBV5-1	-	TRBJ1-1	CASSRIGVNTEAFF	TGCGCCAGCAGCAGGATAGGGGTGAACACTGAAGCTTTCTTT
-	TRBV27	-	TRBJ2-1	CASSPYRVNEQFF	TGTGCCAGCAGTCCATACAGGGTCAATGAGCAGTTCTTC
-	TRBV4-2	TRBD2	TRBJ2-3	CASSQSGGGYTQYF	TGTGCCAGCAGCCAGAGCGGGGGGGGGTATACGCAGTATTTT
-	TRBV19	-	TRBJ2-4	CASSIGYVLAKNIQYF	TGTGCCAGTAGTATTGGTTACGTACTAGCCAAAAACATTCAGTACTTC
-	TRBV19	-	TRBJ2-7	CASSGGLSYEQYF	TGTGCCAGTAGTGGAGGGCTCTCCTACGAGCAGTACTTC
once	TRBV11-2	-	TRBJ1-6	CASSLGRQTPLHF	TGTGCCAGCAGCTTAGGCAGGCAGACACCCCTCCACTTT
-	TRBV15	TRBD2	TRBJ2-1	CATSSPRGAQFF	TGTGCCACCAGCAGCCCGCGGGGGGCTCAGTTCTTC
-	TRBV7-2	TRBD1	TRBJ2-1	CASSLGGTGGRNEQFF	TGTGCCAGCAGCTTAGGTGGGACAGGGGGACGGAATGAGCAGTTCTTC
-	TRBV29-1	-	TRBJ2-3	CSVGSQGGSTDTQYF	TGCAGCGTGGGATCCCAGGGGGGCAGCACAGATACGCAGTATTTT
-	TRBV5-4	-	TRBJ2-2	CASSLGEEGGELFF	TGTGCCAGCAGCTTGGGCGAGGAGGGCGGGGAGCTGTTTTTT
once	TRBV29-1	TRBD2	TRBJ2-7	CSVGLAGGIYEQYF	TGCAGCGTTGGGCTAGCGGGGGGAATCTACGAGCAGTACTTC
-	TRBV19	-	TRBJ1-2	CASSTTFGYTF	TGTGCCAGTAGTACAACATTCGGCTACACCTTC
-	TRBV3-1/TRBV3-2	TRBD1	TRBJ1-1	CASSQRTGGYTEAFF	TGTGCCAGCAGCCAACGGACAGGGGGGTACACTGAAGCTTTCTTT
-	TRBV5-6	-	TRBJ2-7	CASSHQQEWRSSYEQYF	TGTGCCAGCAGCCACCAGCAAGAATGGCGGAGCTCCTACGAGCAGTACTTC
few	TRBV28	-	TRBJ1-1	CASSSAGWSDTEAFF	TGTGCCAGCAGTTCGGCAGGGTGGAGTGACACTGAAGCTTTCTTT
-	TRBV5-1	-	TRBJ2-2	CASSLVFHRGLRTGGTGELFF	TGCGCCAGCAGCTTGGTTTTTCATCGAGGACTAAGGACAGGCGGAACCGGGGAGCTGTTTTTT
once	TRBV29-1	-	TRBJ2-7	CSVVGDSYEQYF	TGCAGCGTTGTAGGGGATTCCTACGAGCAGTACTTC
-	TRBV7-2	TRBD2	TRBJ2-5	CASSLAGEGETQYF	TGTGCCAGCAGCCTAGCGGGAGAGGGTGAGACCCAGTACTTC
-	TRBV5-1	-	TRBJ1-3	CASSPGLDSGNTIYF	TGCGCCAGCAGTCCGGGACTGGACTCTGGAAACACCATATATTTT
once	TRBV10-3	-	TRBJ1-5	CAISPGTHTPSQHF	TGTGCCATCAGCCCCGGGACTCACACCCCGTCCCAGCATTTT
once	TRBV30	TRBD1	TRBJ1-1	CAWSLQGATEAFF	TGTGCCTGGAGCCTCCAGGGGGCCACTGAAGCTTTCTTT
-	TRBV28	-	TRBJ1-2	CASSLSAGDLYGYTF	TGTGCCAGCAGTTTATCGGCGGGAGATCTCTATGGCTACACCTTC
-	TRBV7-6	-	TRBJ2-5	CASTQGAGQETQYF	TGTGCCAGCACCCAAGGGGCTGGACAAGAGACCCAGTACTTC
-	TRBV12-3/TRBV12-4	-	TRBJ1-1	CASSFQGGEAFF	TGTGCCAGCAGCTTCCAGGGTGGTGAAGCTTTCTTT
-	TRBV27	TRBD1	TRBJ1-6	CASSSADRGSLHF	TGTGCCAGCAGTTCCGCGGACAGGGGATCACTCCACTTT
-	TRBV11-2	-	TRBJ1-6	CASSQVQSLELPLHF	TGTGCCAGCAGCCAAGTACAGAGCTTAGAACTCCCCCTCCACTTT
-	TRBV4-1	-	TRBJ2-7	CASSPRDSYEQYF	TGCGCCAGCAGCCCGAGAGACTCCTACGAGCAGTACTTC
-	TRBV2	-	TRBJ2-5	CASSGETRPRRTQYF	TGTGCCAGCAGTGGGGAGACAAGGCCCCGGAGAACCCAGTACTTC
-	TRBV23-1	-	TRBJ1-5	CASSQSSRENNQPQHF	TGCGCCAGCAGTCAATCAAGTCGGGAGAACAATCAGCCCCAGCATTTT
-	TRBV18	-	TRBJ2-1	CASSPEDSYNEQFF	TGTGCCAGCTCACCCGAGGACTCATACAATGAGCAGTTCTTC
-	TRBV3-1/TRBV3-2	-	TRBJ2-2	CASSLKGELFF	TGTGCCAGCAGCCTTAAAGGGGAGCTGTTTTTT
-	TRBV19	-	TRBJ1-2	CASSIVLRTGLGYGYTF	TGTGCCAGTAGTATAGTACTTCGAACGGGTCTGGGCTATGGCTACACCTTC
-	TRBV6-2/TRBV6-3	TRBD2	TRBJ2-5	CASSYSTSGGAKTQYF	TGTGCCAGCAGTTACTCAACTAGCGGGGGGGCGAAGACCCAGTACTTC
-	TRBV10-3	-	TRBJ1-1	CAIRTGWDTEAFF	TGTGCCATCAGAACAGGGTGGGACACTGAAGCTTTCTTT
once	TRBV27	TRBD1	TRBJ1-2	CASRAGGQYYGYTF	TGTGCCAGCAGGGCAGGGGGGCAATATTATGGCTACACCTTC
-	TRBV3-1/TRBV3-2	-	TRBJ1-1	CASSQEWGQGIMNTEAFF	TGTGCCAGCAGCCAAGAATGGGGGCAGGGTATCATGAACACTGAAGCTTTCTTT
-	TRBV6-5	-	TRBJ2-7	CASSYSSRSYEQYF	TGTGCCAGCAGTTACTCTTCCCGCTCCTACGAGCAGTACTTC
once	TRBV7-3	-	TRBJ2-7	CASSNNRGEQYF	TGTGCCAGCAGCAATAACCGCGGAGAGCAGTACTTC
-	TRBV25-1	TRBD2	TRBJ2-5	CASSEYILAGGGQETQYF	TGTGCCAGCAGTGAATATATCCTAGCGGGGGGTGGCCAAGAGACCCAGTACTTC
-	TRBV2	TRBD1	TRBJ1-1	CAKGQGIAEAFF	TGTGCCAAGGGACAGGGTATTGCTGAAGCTTTCTTT
-	TRBV27	TRBD2	TRBJ2-2	CASSPGTRGTGELFF	TGTGCCAGCAGTCCCGGGACTAGAGGCACCGGGGAGCTGTTTTTT
-	TRBV5-1	TRBD2	TRBJ2-1	CASSLASSGGAREQFF	TGCGCCAGCAGCTTGGCTAGTAGCGGGGGGGCCCGCGAGCAGTTCTTC
-	TRBV6-5	-	TRBJ1-2	CASSYSEIAGGGYTF	TGTGCCAGCAGTTACTCCGAGATTGCGGGGGGTGGCTACACCTTC
-	TRBV18	-	TRBJ2-1	CASSPSGGGEQFF	TGTGCCAGCTCACCGAGTGGCGGTGGTGAGCAGTTCTTC
-	TRBV6-2/TRBV6-3	-	TRBJ1-2	CASSFTGGNYGYTF	TGTGCCAGCAGTTTTACGGGGGGCAACTATGGCTACACCTTC
-	TRBV6-5	TRBD2	TRBJ2-7	CASSYKAGVFYEQYF	TGTGCCAGCAGTTATAAAGCGGGGGTTTTCTACGAGCAGTACTTC